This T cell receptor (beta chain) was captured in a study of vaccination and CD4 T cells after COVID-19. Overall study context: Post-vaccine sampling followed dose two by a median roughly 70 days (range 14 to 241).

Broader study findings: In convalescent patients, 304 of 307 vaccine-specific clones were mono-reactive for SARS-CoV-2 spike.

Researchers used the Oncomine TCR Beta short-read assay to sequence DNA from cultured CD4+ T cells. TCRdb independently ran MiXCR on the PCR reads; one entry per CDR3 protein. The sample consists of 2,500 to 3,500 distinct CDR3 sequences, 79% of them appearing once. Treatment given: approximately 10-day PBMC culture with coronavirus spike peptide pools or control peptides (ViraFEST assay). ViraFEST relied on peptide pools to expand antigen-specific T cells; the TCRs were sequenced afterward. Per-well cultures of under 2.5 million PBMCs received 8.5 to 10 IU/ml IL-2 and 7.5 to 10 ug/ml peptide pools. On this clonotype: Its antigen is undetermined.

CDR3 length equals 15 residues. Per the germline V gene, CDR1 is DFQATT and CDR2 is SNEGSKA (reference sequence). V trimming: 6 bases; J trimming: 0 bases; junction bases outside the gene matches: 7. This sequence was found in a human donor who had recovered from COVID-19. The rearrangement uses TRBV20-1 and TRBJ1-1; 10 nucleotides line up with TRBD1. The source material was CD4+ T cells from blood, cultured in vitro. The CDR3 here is CSARTGGSVNTEAFF. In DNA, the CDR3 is TGCAGTGCGAGGACAGGGGGTAGTGTGAACACTGAAGCTTTCTTT.